This is a list of T cell receptor beta chains from one sample in a study of T cell responses to AZD1222 COVID-19 vaccine. Sequencing was performed with immunoSEQ multiplex PCR; in TCRdb, only in-frame clones are kept and a portion is missing. The sample yields some 100,000 clones, about 88% seen once. The source material was peripheral blood, sampled on day 0 of AZD1222 vaccination. Source of these receptors: an adult in good health. The CDR3 runs from the conserved cysteine through the conserved F or W. D genes are given only for firm matches. For some rows the clone size is stated as once, few or many, or as a class when expanded; others skip it.

clone size	J gene	V gene	D gene	CDR3 DNA	CDR3 protein
-	TRBJ2-7	TRBV20-1	TRBD2	TGCAGTGCGAGCGGGAGGAGGGAGCAGTACTTC	CSASGRREQYF
-	TRBJ2-3	TRBV3-1/TRBV3-2	TRBD2	TGTGCCAGCACCCAGGGGCTAGCGGGAGGGCTTGCGGGCGATTTT	CASTQGLAGGLAGDF
-	TRBJ2-3	TRBV18	-	TGTGCCAGCTCACCGCGGCAGGGTCTTCCAGATACGCAGTATTTT	CASSPRQGLPDTQYF
-	TRBJ1-1	TRBV5-1	-	TGCGCCAGCAGCTTGTCAGCGGGGCTCATGAACACTGAAGCTTTCTTT	CASSLSAGLMNTEAFF
-	TRBJ1-1	TRBV10-3	-	TGTGCCATCAGGCCCGGGACGGAGAACACTGAAGCTTTCTTT	CAIRPGTENTEAFF
-	TRBJ2-7	TRBV11-2	TRBD1	TGTGCCAGCAGTTACCTCACAGGGGGAAGTGGCTACGAGCAGTACTTC	CASSYLTGGSGYEQYF
-	TRBJ2-2	TRBV6-6	-	TGTGCCAGCAGTTACGGCAGGGGCACCGGGGAGCTGTTTTTT	CASSYGRGTGELFF
once	TRBJ2-2	TRBV27	-	TGTGCCAGCAGTTTCCTGAGCGGGCCCCCCGGGGAGCTGTTTTTT	CASSFLSGPPGELFF
-	TRBJ1-1	TRBV5-1	TRBD1	TGCGCCAGCAGCCCAGGGACAGAGATCTTTGAAGCTTTCTTT	CASSPGTEIFEAFF
-	TRBJ2-1	TRBV12-3/TRBV12-4	-	TGTGCCAGCAGTTTATCCCAGAATGAGCAGTTCTTC	CASSLSQNEQFF
-	TRBJ1-1	TRBV6-1	-	TGTGCCAGCAGGCTACAAGGCGAGTACACTGAAGCTTTCTTT	CASRLQGEYTEAFF
-	TRBJ2-7	TRBV19	-	TGTGCCAGTAGTAGGGGATGGTTGGCCTACGAGCAGTACTTC	CASSRGWLAYEQYF
once	TRBJ2-1	TRBV5-6	-	TGTGCCAGCACCCTAACCCCCCTGACCGAGCAGTTCTTC	CASTLTPLTEQFF
-	TRBJ2-5	TRBV9	TRBD1	TGTGCCAGCAGCAAGTTAGGACAGGGGCGGCGAGAGACCCAGTACTTC	CASSKLGQGRRETQYF
-	TRBJ1-2	TRBV24-1	-	TGTGCCACCAGTGATTTGGGGGGCTACACCTTC	CATSDLGGYTF
-	TRBJ1-2	TRBV11-2	-	TGTGCCAGCAGCTTAGAGCAATATGGCTACACCTTC	CASSLEQYGYTF
-	TRBJ1-5	TRBV12-5	TRBD1	TGTGCTAGTGGCCCGGACAGGGGCGATCAGCCCCAGCATTTT	CASGPDRGDQPQHF
-	TRBJ2-3	TRBV5-1	-	TGCGCCAGCAACAATATGGATACGCAGTATTTT	CASNNMDTQYF
-	TRBJ1-2	TRBV7-9	-	TGTGCCAGCAGCACAGAATTGTACTATGGCTACACCTTC	CASSTELYYGYTF
many	TRBJ2-7	TRBV9	TRBD2	TGTGCCAGCAGCGTAGGGGGGACTAGCGGGGAGCAGTACTTC	CASSVGGTSGEQYF
-	TRBJ1-5	TRBV4-1	TRBD1	TGCGCCAGCAGCCAAGATCGAGGGACAGGGAATCAGCCCCAGCATTTT	CASSQDRGTGNQPQHF
-	TRBJ1-4	TRBV3-1/TRBV3-2	-	TGTGCCAGCAGCCAAAATCTCCAGGAAAAACTGTTTTTT	CASSQNLQEKLFF
few	TRBJ2-5	TRBV19	TRBD2	TGTGCCAGTAGTATAGGGGTGACTAGCGGCGTCCAAGAGACCCAGTACTTC	CASSIGVTSGVQETQYF
-	TRBJ2-3	TRBV6-6	-	TGTGCCAGCAGTTACGGCGGGACCGGCACAGATACGCAGTATTTT	CASSYGGTGTDTQYF
-	TRBJ1-1	TRBV5-1	-	TGCGCCAGCAGCCAGCTCGGGGGCACTGAAGCTTTCTTT	CASSQLGGTEAFF
-	TRBJ2-3	TRBV30	TRBD2	TGTGCCTGGGGGAGCGGGATCACAGATACGCAGTATTTT	CAWGSGITDTQYF
-	TRBJ2-7	TRBV6-5	-	TGTGCCAGCAGTTACGCGGGGGACACGAGGGAGCAGTACTTC	CASSYAGDTREQYF
-	TRBJ1-3	TRBV6-4	-	TGTGCCAGCAGTGACCGCCCGAATTTCTCTGGAAACACCATATATTTT	CASSDRPNFSGNTIYF
once	TRBJ1-2	TRBV27	TRBD1	TGTGCCAGCAGTTCGACAGGGGTTGGCTACACCTTC	CASSSTGVGYTF
-	TRBJ2-7	TRBV27	TRBD2	TGTGCCAGTGGCGGGGGGTTTGCCTACGAGCAGTACTTC	CASGGGFAYEQYF
-	TRBJ2-5	TRBV6-1	-	TGTGCCAGCAGTGAGGGACGCTTCCGAGGGGAGACCCAGTACTTC	CASSEGRFRGETQYF
-	TRBJ1-1	TRBV27	-	TGTGCCAGCAGGGTGAATTCGTACACTGAAGCTTTCTTT	CASRVNSYTEAFF
few	TRBJ2-5	TRBV14	TRBD1	TGTGCCAGCAGCTCCAAAACCCGACAGGGCGGATATGGGGAGACCCAGTACTTC	CASSSKTRQGGYGETQYF
once	TRBJ2-1	TRBV5-1	-	TGCGCCAGCAGCTTGGATGGGGGCCAGTCCTACAATGAGCAGTTCTTC	CASSLDGGQSYNEQFF
few	TRBJ1-4	TRBV7-6	-	TGTGCCAGCAGCCCCCTCGGGGCCTCCAGATCTAGACTGTTTTTT	CASSPLGASRSRLFF
-	TRBJ2-7	TRBV13	-	TGTGCCAGCAGCTTAGGCGGGAGCTCCTACGAGCAGTACTTC	CASSLGGSSYEQYF
-	TRBJ2-5	TRBV7-9	-	TGTGCCAGCAGCTTAGTAAAAGAGACCCAGTACTTC	CASSLVKETQYF
-	TRBJ1-5	TRBV6-1	-	TGTGCCAGCAGTGAAAGCGGGGTGCAGCCCCAGCATTTT	CASSESGVQPQHF
once	TRBJ1-1	TRBV7-2	-	TGTGCCAGCAGCTTAGCGGGGCCACCTCTTGCTTTCTTT	CASSLAGPPLAFF
-	TRBJ2-2	TRBV2	-	TGTGCCAGCGCGATGGGCAGCGCGAACACCGGGGAGCTGTTTTTT	CASAMGSANTGELFF
once	TRBJ2-2	TRBV9	TRBD1	TGTGCCAGCAGCGTAAGAGAGGGGGCGAGCACCGGGGAGCTGTTTTTT	CASSVREGASTGELFF
-	TRBJ2-4	TRBV6-6	TRBD2	TGTGCCAGCAGCCTGAGGGCAGGACTAGCGAGCTCGATAGCCAAAAACATTCAGTACTTC	CASSLRAGLASSIAKNIQYF